The 31 T cell receptor beta chains in this list originate from one sample, sequenced in a study of blood T cell repertoires in COVID-19. TCRdb's table, derived via immunoSEQ multiplex PCR, lists solely in-frame clones and lacks some. Among around 320,000 clones listed, 88% were seen once. Sequenced input: peripheral blood. These receptor sequences come from a woman aged 25 to 45 who had recovered from COVID-19.

CDR3 residues: CASSTGTGISYEQYF. The CDR3 DNA reads TGTGCCAGCAGCACCGGGACAGGGATCTCCTACGAGCAGTACTTC. The chain employs TRBV28 and TRBJ2-7, with 9 bases matching TRBD1. The CDR3 runs 15 residues. Per the germline V gene, CDR1 is MDHEN and CDR2 is SYDVKM. Trimming cost V 6 bases and J 0 bases; bases outside gene matches: 6.

The chain joins TRBV7-2 to TRBJ1-2; D is uncertain. Trimming removed 0 bases from V and 4 bases from J, with 18 bases in between. The CDR3 is made up of 17 amino acids. CDR1 SGHTA and CDR2 FQGNSA come from the germline V gene. The CDR3 protein is CASSLAPRLILGYGYTF. CDR3 coding DNA: TGTGCCAGCAGCTTAGCGCCCCGGCTGATCCTAGGCTATGGCTACACCTTC.

The chain couples TRBV7-2 to TRBJ1-2; a weak D match, TRBD1 (5 bases). The V end was cut by 4 bases, the J end by 3 bases, with 9 bases between. There are 13 residues in the CDR3. In germline, CDR1 is SGHTA, CDR2 FQGNSA. The DNA for the CDR3 is TGTGCCAGCAGCTACTTGACAGACTATGGCTACACCTTC. Its protein product is CASSYLTDYGYTF.

The genes are TRBV28 and TRBJ1-5; 7 bases fit TRBD1. V was clipped by 9 bases and J by 2 bases; unmatched bases: 4. CDR3 length: 13 residues. Germline CDR1 and CDR2: MDHEN and SYDVKM. This CDR3 reads CARDRAGNQPQHF. The CDR3 nucleotides are TGTGCCAGAGACAGGGCGGGCAATCAGCCCCAGCATTTT.

The chain carries TRBV30 and TRBJ1-3, with D tentatively TRBD1 (6 bases). V lost 2 bases and J lost 2, with 10 bases in between. Germline V gene lookup returns CDR1 GTSNPN and CDR2 SVGIG (reference sequence). The CDR3 has 14 amino acids. The CDR3 coding sequence is TGTGCCTGGAGTCAAGCAGGGGCTGGAAACACCATATATTTT. Amino acid sequence: CAWSQAGAGNTIYF. Full variable domain (remainder filled in from reference TRBV30 and TRBJ1-3): SQTIHQWPATLVQPVGSPLSLECTVEGTSNPNLYWYRQAAGRGLQLLFYSVGIGQISSEVPQNLSASRPQDRQFILSSKKLLLSDSGFYLCAWSQAGAGNTIYFGEGSWLTVV.

V usage is TRBV11-2 and J usage is TRBJ2-1; 9 positions agree with TRBD2. V trimming: 8 bases; J trimming: 2 bases; junction bases outside the gene matches: 4. CDR3 length: 14 amino acids. Germline CDR1 is SGHAT and CDR2 is FQNNGV. The CDR3 sequence is CASWAGGPYNEQFF. The CDR3 nucleotides read TGTGCCAGCTGGGCGGGGGGGCCCTACAATGAGCAGTTCTTC.

The chain couples TRBV6-2 or TRBV6-3 to TRBJ2-1, with TRBD2 identical over 9 bases. V was pared by 2 bases and J by 3 bases, with 5 bases of the junction left unmatched. The CDR3 sequence is 16 residues long. CDR1 and CDR2 from the germline V gene are MNHEY and SVGEGT. Written as DNA, the CDR3 is TGTGCCAGCAGTTACATATATAGCGGGGGCTACAATGAGCAGTTCTTC. Translated: CASSYIYSGGYNEQFF.

This rearrangement joins TRBV19 to TRBJ1-5, with 7 bases lining up with TRBD1. Germline V gene data show CDR1 as LNHDA and CDR2 as SQIVND (reference sequence). The length of the CDR3 is 12 residues. V shed 6 bases, J shed 5 bases, and the junction held 1 base outside the gene matches. The CDR3 bases are TGTGCCAGTAGCCAGGGGGATCAGCCCCAGCATTTT. Translated, it gives CASSQGDQPQHF.

This rearrangement joins TRBV7-2 to TRBJ1-4; 9 bases line up with TRBD1. Germline CDR1 SGHTA, CDR2 FQGNSA. Trimming took 2 bases from V and 6 from J; bases not matched to a gene: 7. This CDR3 contains 16 residues. The CDR3 sequence: CASSLFSTGGDEKLFF. The DNA of the CDR3 is TGTGCCAGCAGCTTATTTTCGACAGGGGGTGATGAAAAACTGTTTTTT.

CDR3 in DNA: TGTGCCAGCAGCTTATCGTCGGGACACCTTAGCAATCAGCCCCAGCATTTT. Its translation: CASSLSSGHLSNQPQHF. The V gene is TRBV7-3, the J gene TRBJ1-5, with D possibly matching TRBD1 (6 bases). The CDR3 totals 17 residues. Trimming left V 2 bases short and J 0 bases short, with 14 bases between. Per the germline V gene, CDR1 is SGHTA and CDR2 is FQGTGA.

The chain carries TRBV29-1 and TRBJ2-3; no reliable D call. Germline CDR1 reads SQVTM; CDR2 reads ANQGSEA. V was shortened by 4 bases and J by 2 bases, with 10 bases between the two germline ends. CDR3 length: 13 amino acids. Here the CDR3 DNA reads TGCAGCGTTGGGTTGACAACCACAGATACGCAGTATTTT. Translated, it gives CSVGLTTTDTQYF.

The chain carries TRBV7-3 and TRBJ1-1; 7 positions match TRBD1. The V segment lost 5 bases and the J segment 6 bases; nucleotides outside the gene matches: 3. The CDR3 has 12 amino acids. The V gene's germline CDR1 is SGHTA and CDR2 FQGTGA. For the CDR3, the DNA is TGTGCCAGCAGCCTAGACAGGGCTGAAGCTTTCTTT. It specifies CASSLDRAEAFF.

The chain is built from TRBV5-1 and TRBJ2-5, with D possibly TRBD1 on 6 matching bases. V dropped 4 bases and J dropped 5 bases, with 15 bases sitting between them. Germline assignment: CDR1 SGHRS and CDR2 YFSETQ. The CDR3 consists of 14 residues. CDR3 in amino acids: CASSLQGLGETQYF. The DNA of the CDR3 is TGCGCCAGCAGCCTACAGGGTCTCGGGGAGACCCAGTACTTC.

The J gene is TRBJ2-6, the V gene TRBV2; tentative D call: TRBD2 (5 bases). V lost 5 bases, J lost 15 bases, and 20 bases lay in between. This CDR3 spans 14 amino acids. Germline V gene sequence: CDR1 SNHLY, CDR2 FYNNEI. This CDR3 reads CASSFGEAAEGLTF. Written as DNA, the CDR3 is TGTGCCAGCAGTTTCGGTGAAGCCGCTGAGGGCCTGACTTTC.

The chain couples TRBV11-3 to TRBJ1-5; TRBD1 matches at 7 bases. The germline V gene has CDR1 SGHNT and CDR2 YENEEA. Losses at the gene ends were 1 base for V and 5 bases for J; bases not matched to a gene: 17. This CDR3 comprises 19 residues. The CDR3 here is CASSLAYPPSGTDYQPQHF. The DNA for the CDR3 is TGTGCCAGCAGCTTAGCCTATCCCCCCTCCGGGACAGATTATCAGCCCCAGCATTTT. Combining the CDR3 with reference TRBV11-3 and TRBJ1-5 gives the whole variable domain EAGVVQSPRYKIIEKKQPVAFWCNPISGHNTLYWYLQNLGQGPELLIRYENEEAVDDSQLPKDRFSAERLKGVDSTLKIQPAELGDSAVYLCASSLAYPPSGTDYQPQHFGDGTRLSIL.

This rearrangement joins TRBV15 to TRBJ2-5; 11 bases match TRBD1. There are 15 residues in the CDR3. After removal of 5 bases from V and 5 bases from J, the junction contained 7 bases not matched to a gene. Germline CDR1 and CDR2: LNHNV and YYDKDF (reference sequence). CDR3 loop: CATSPRTGGSETQYF. DNA of the CDR3: TGTGCCACCAGCCCTCGGACAGGGGGCTCGGAGACCCAGTACTTC.

This clone was seen repeatedly, ten times or more. The chain uses TRBV28 and TRBJ1-2; D not resolved. The V end lost 7 bases, the J end lost 2 bases, and 8 bases lay between the germline ends. CDR1 and CDR2 from the germline V gene are MDHEN and SYDVKM. This CDR3 contains 12 residues. CDR3: CASTSPNYGYTF. For the CDR3, the DNA is TGTGCCAGCACCTCCCCCAACTATGGCTACACCTTC.

In DNA form, the CDR3 reads TGTGCCAGCAGCCCCTCAGGGTCGTATAATGAAAAACTGTTTTTT. As protein: CASSPSGSYNEKLFF. This chain connects TRBV9 to TRBJ1-4, with D possibly matching TRBD1 (5 bases). Per germline, CDR1 SGDLS and CDR2 YYNGEE. V was pared by 4 bases and J by 4 bases, with 14 bases between. This CDR3 comprises 15 residues.

The rearrangement uses TRBV4-3 and TRBJ1-1; TRBD1 aligns across 7 bases. The V gene end was trimmed by 5 bases and the J gene end by 3 bases; junction bases not matched to a gene: 9. There are 15 residues in the CDR3. Germline V gene lookup returns CDR1 LGHNA and CDR2 YSLEER. CDR3 in DNA: TGCGCCAGCAGCACGCAGGGGGTGGGAGACACTGAAGCTTTCTTT. This gives the protein CASSTQGVGDTEAFF.

A few counts support this clone. The rearrangement uses TRBV27 and TRBJ1-1, with 10 nucleotides matching TRBD1. The length of the CDR3 is 13 residues. V shed 4 bases, J shed 6 bases, and the junction held 2 bases outside the gene matches. Per germline, CDR1 MNHEY and CDR2 SMNVEV (reference sequence). The CDR3 here is CASSWDRGSEAFF. The DNA for the CDR3 is TGTGCCAGCAGTTGGGACAGGGGCTCTGAAGCTTTCTTT.

The gene calls are TRBV5-4 and TRBJ2-7; TRBD1 aligns across 7 bases. Germline values: CDR1 SGHNT, CDR2 YYREEE (reference sequence). The CDR3 totals 14 residues. V was pared by 2 bases and J by 6 bases, with 8 bases of the junction left unmatched. CDR3 nucleotides: TGTGCCAGCAGCTTCGCACAGGGGTTATCCGAGCAGTACTTC. Its protein is CASSFAQGLSEQYF. Using reference TRBV5-4 and TRBJ2-7 for the parts outside the CDR3, the full variable domain is ETGVTQSPTHLIKTRGQQVTLRCSSQSGHNTVSWYQQALGQGPQFIFQYYREEENGRGNFPPRFSGLQFPNYSSELNVNALELDDSALYLCASSFAQGLSEQYFGPGTRLTVT.

The rearrangement joins TRBV29-1 to TRBJ2-5; D might be TRBD2 (6 bases). CDR3 length: 12 amino acids. Trimming took off 4 bases at V and 5 bases at J, with 11 bases between the two ends. Germline V gene data show CDR1 as SQVTM and CDR2 as ANQGSEA. The CDR3 is CSVVSGVETQYF. The CDR3 nucleotides are TGCAGCGTTGTATCGGGGGTGGAGACCCAGTACTTC.

V usage is TRBV6-6 and J usage is TRBJ2-7, with D possibly being TRBD1 (5 bases). Looked up from germline, CDR1 is MNHNY and CDR2 is SVGAGI (reference sequence). This CDR3 spans 12 amino acids. V gave up 6 bases and J gave up 3 bases, with 9 bases separating them. CDR3: CASSSTDYEQYF. CDR3 in DNA: TGTGCCAGCAGCTCGACAGACTACGAGCAGTACTTC.

This chain joins TRBV2 and TRBJ2-1; tentatively, D is TRBD1 (5 bases). Trimming cost V 4 bases and J 9 bases, with 10 bases left between them. Looked up from germline, CDR1 is SNHLY and CDR2 is FYNNEI. The CDR3 sequence is 12 residues long. This chain's CDR3 is CASSARVREQFF. Written as DNA, the CDR3 is TGTGCCAGCAGTGCCAGGGTACGTGAGCAGTTCTTC.

The chain carries TRBV19 and TRBJ1-2; no definite D call. CDR3 length: 14 residues. V was trimmed by 4 bases and J by 0 bases, leaving 9 bases between them. CDR1 is LNHDA, CDR2 SQIVND, per germline (reference sequence). The CDR3, as DNA: TGTGCCAGTAGTAGGACTCGAACTAACTATGGCTACACCTTC. It codes for CASSRTRTNYGYTF.

The chain uses TRBV11-3 and TRBJ2-1, with 9 nucleotides matching TRBD1. Germline-derived CDR1 and CDR2 are SGHNT and YENEEA. Losses at the gene ends were 5 bases for V and 8 bases for J; bases not matched to a gene: 10. There are 15 residues in the CDR3. CDR3 coding DNA: TGTGCCAGCAGCCCGGGGACAGGGAGTTGGGATGAGCAGTTCTTC. Amino acids: CASSPGTGSWDEQFF.

The chain has TRBV5-1 and TRBJ1-6; no clear D gene. This CDR3 comprises 12 residues. V was shortened by 5 bases and J by 9 bases, with 9 bases between the two germline ends. Germline V lookup: CDR1 SGHRS, CDR2 YFSETQ. CDR3 DNA: TGCGCCAGCAGGGAGGCGGGTTCACCCCTCCACTTT. It is translated as CASREAGSPLHF.

In its sample, this clone was seen once. This chain joins TRBV5-1 and TRBJ2-1; 10 bases are shared with TRBD2. V shed 4 bases and J 2 bases; nucleotides not matched to a gene: 9. This CDR3 comprises 17 residues. CDR1 is SGHRS and CDR2 is YFSETQ in the germline V gene. The CDR3 DNA reads TGCGCCAGCAGCGGAACAGGACTAGCGGAAGCCTACAATGAGCAGTTCTTC. Amino acid sequence: CASSGTGLAEAYNEQFF.

The chain employs TRBV21-1 and TRBJ2-2; TRBD2, the D gene given by the table, was not confirmed from the DNA. TRBV21-1 is recorded as a pseudogene. This CDR3 has 13 amino acids. The CDR3 protein is CASPGGGTGELFF. DNA for the CDR3: TGTGCCAGCCCCGGGGGAGGGACCGGGGAGCTGTTTTTT.

V usage is TRBV30 and J usage is TRBJ2-5, with D possibly matching TRBD1 (6 bases). The V gene lost 1 base and the J gene lost 0 bases, with 12 bases spanning the gap. The CDR3 has 15 residues. The germline gives CDR1 GTSNPN, CDR2 SVGIG (reference sequence). The CDR3: CAWSDRDNNQETQYF. The CDR3 region has the DNA TGTGCCTGGAGTGACCGGGACAACAACCAAGAGACCCAGTACTTC.

This CDR3 is CASSVAVSPSEKLFF. The CDR3 DNA sequence: TGTGCCAGCAGCGTAGCGGTTTCTCCCTCTGAAAAACTGTTTTTT. The chain joins TRBV9 to TRBJ1-4; no definite D call. The germline gives CDR1 SGDLS, CDR2 YYNGEE. Trimming stripped 0 bases from V and 7 bases from J, with 13 bases between. This CDR3 region has 15 residues.